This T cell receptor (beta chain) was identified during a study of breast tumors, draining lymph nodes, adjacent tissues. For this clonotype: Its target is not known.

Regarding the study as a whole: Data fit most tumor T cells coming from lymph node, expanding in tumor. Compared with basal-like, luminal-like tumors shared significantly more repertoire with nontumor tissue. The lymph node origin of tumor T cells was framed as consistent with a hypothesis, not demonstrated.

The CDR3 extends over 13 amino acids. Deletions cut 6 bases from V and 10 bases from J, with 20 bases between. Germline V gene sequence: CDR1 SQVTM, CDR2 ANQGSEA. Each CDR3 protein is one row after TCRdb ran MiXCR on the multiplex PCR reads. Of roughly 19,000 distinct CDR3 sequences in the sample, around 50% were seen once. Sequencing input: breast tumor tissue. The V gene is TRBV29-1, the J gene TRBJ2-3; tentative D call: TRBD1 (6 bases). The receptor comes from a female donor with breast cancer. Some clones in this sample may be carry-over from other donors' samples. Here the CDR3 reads CSVTQGPEDAQYF. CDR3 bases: TGCAGCGTGACACAGGGTCCCGAGGACGCGCAGTATTTT.